A single sample gave rise to the 9 T cell receptor beta chains below, sequenced in a study of vaccination effects on CD4 cells after COVID-19. Libraries were prepared by immunoSEQ multiplex PCR; TCRdb keeps only in-frame clonotypes and omits some of them. The table has over 60,000 clones, 65% to 85% seen once; the top ten hold approximately 2.6%. Their specific antigens are unknown. Peptide-pool stimulation followed by sequencing identified expanded antigen-specific CD4+ clonotypes in the ViraFEST assay. After more than 9 days in culture, the CD4+ T cells were isolated. People in the vaccine group had not been infected with SARS-CoV-2 before, and their nucleocapsid antibodies were negative. Sequencing was performed on CD4+ T cells from PBMCs cultured with HCoV-NL63 spike peptides, taken before COVID-19 vaccination. The receptors originated from a human donor who received a COVID-19 vaccine.

V gene TRBV5-6 combines with J gene TRBJ1-3; possibly TRBD1 for D (5 bases). The CDR3 sequence is 16 residues long. Germline V gene lookup returns CDR1 SGHDT and CDR2 YYEEEE. Trimming pared 4 bases from V and 2 bases from J, leaving 16 bases between. The CDR3 loop reads CASSPRRDLPGNTIYF. CDR3 nucleotide sequence: TGTGCCAGCAGCCCACGCCGGGACCTTCCTGGAAACACCATATATTTT.

The rearrangement links TRBV4-1 to TRBJ2-3, with D possibly being TRBD1 (6 bases). V gave up 7 bases and J gave up 6 bases, with 20 bases separating them. Germline loops: CDR1 MGHRA, CDR2 YSYEKL. The CDR3 extends over 15 amino acids. CDR3 in DNA: TGCGCCAGCAACCGTTGGGGGCAACCTGGGGATACGCAGTATTTT. Translating it yields CASNRWGQPGDTQYF.

The chain employs TRBV10-1 and TRBJ2-1; weak D call: TRBD2 (6 bases). Trimming removed 6 bases at V and 0 bases at J, with 12 bases between. Per germline, CDR1 WNHNN and CDR2 SYGVQD (reference sequence). This CDR3 comprises 15 residues. The DNA of the CDR3 is TGCGCCAGCAGCGGGGGACCGAGCTCCTACAATGAGCAGTTCTTC. Translating gives CASSGGPSSYNEQFF.

The V gene is TRBV19, the J gene TRBJ2-1, with TRBD2 matching over 12 bases. Losses at the gene ends were 5 bases for V and 8 bases for J; bases not matched to a gene: 4. From germline, CDR1 is LNHDA and CDR2 SQIVND (reference sequence). This CDR3 spans 14 amino acids. The CDR3 reads CASSFRLAGDEQFF. CDR3 nucleotide sequence: TGTGCCAGTAGTTTTCGACTAGCGGGGGATGAGCAGTTCTTC.

The rearrangement joins TRBV2 to TRBJ2-4, with D unclear. V was shortened by 5 bases and J by 0 bases, with 11 bases between the two germline ends. The CDR3 is 15 amino acids. CDR1 and CDR2 (germline): SNHLY, FYNNEI. CDR3 sequence: CASSLMLLAKNIQYF. The CDR3 bases are TGTGCCAGCAGTCTTATGCTCCTAGCCAAAAACATTCAGTACTTC.

V is TRBV6-4 and J is TRBJ2-2; D is possibly TRBD1 or TRBD2 (5 bases each). Germline V gene data show CDR1 as MRHNA and CDR2 as SNTAGT. Trimming removed 6 bases from V and 5 bases from J, with 13 bases in between. The CDR3 covers 14 residues. DNA of the CDR3: TGTGCCAGCAGGGCCGGAGAGGGGACCGGGGAGCTGTTTTTT. As protein: CASRAGEGTGELFF.

V gene TRBV10-3 combines with J gene TRBJ2-1; maybe TRBD2 (6 bases). V was pared by 3 bases and J by 5 bases, with 20 bases between. Germline V gene lookup returns CDR1 ENHRY and CDR2 SYGVKD. The CDR3 contains 17 residues. The CDR3, as DNA: TGTGCCATCAGTGACTCTGGGACTGCCAGGAGTGACAATGAGCAGTTCTTC. Protein product: CAISDSGTARSDNEQFF.

This rearrangement joins TRBV7-2 to TRBJ2-2; 10 nucleotides agree with TRBD2. V trimming: 4 bases; J trimming: 3 bases; junction bases outside the gene matches: 2. Germline CDR1 is SGHTA and CDR2 is FQGNSA. There are 15 residues in the CDR3. For the CDR3, the DNA is TGTGCCAGCAGCTACAGCGGGGGGGACACCGGGGAGCTGTTTTTT. It specifies CASSYSGGDTGELFF.

The rearrangement links TRBV5-1 to TRBJ2-3; D perhaps matches TRBD1 (6 bases). V was clipped by 4 bases and J by 3 bases, with 12 bases between them. Germline V CDR1 and CDR2: SGHRS, YFSETQ. The CDR3 covers 14 residues. This CDR3 reads CASSRTGKTDTQYF. DNA of the CDR3: TGCGCCAGCAGCCGCACAGGGAAAACAGATACGCAGTATTTT.